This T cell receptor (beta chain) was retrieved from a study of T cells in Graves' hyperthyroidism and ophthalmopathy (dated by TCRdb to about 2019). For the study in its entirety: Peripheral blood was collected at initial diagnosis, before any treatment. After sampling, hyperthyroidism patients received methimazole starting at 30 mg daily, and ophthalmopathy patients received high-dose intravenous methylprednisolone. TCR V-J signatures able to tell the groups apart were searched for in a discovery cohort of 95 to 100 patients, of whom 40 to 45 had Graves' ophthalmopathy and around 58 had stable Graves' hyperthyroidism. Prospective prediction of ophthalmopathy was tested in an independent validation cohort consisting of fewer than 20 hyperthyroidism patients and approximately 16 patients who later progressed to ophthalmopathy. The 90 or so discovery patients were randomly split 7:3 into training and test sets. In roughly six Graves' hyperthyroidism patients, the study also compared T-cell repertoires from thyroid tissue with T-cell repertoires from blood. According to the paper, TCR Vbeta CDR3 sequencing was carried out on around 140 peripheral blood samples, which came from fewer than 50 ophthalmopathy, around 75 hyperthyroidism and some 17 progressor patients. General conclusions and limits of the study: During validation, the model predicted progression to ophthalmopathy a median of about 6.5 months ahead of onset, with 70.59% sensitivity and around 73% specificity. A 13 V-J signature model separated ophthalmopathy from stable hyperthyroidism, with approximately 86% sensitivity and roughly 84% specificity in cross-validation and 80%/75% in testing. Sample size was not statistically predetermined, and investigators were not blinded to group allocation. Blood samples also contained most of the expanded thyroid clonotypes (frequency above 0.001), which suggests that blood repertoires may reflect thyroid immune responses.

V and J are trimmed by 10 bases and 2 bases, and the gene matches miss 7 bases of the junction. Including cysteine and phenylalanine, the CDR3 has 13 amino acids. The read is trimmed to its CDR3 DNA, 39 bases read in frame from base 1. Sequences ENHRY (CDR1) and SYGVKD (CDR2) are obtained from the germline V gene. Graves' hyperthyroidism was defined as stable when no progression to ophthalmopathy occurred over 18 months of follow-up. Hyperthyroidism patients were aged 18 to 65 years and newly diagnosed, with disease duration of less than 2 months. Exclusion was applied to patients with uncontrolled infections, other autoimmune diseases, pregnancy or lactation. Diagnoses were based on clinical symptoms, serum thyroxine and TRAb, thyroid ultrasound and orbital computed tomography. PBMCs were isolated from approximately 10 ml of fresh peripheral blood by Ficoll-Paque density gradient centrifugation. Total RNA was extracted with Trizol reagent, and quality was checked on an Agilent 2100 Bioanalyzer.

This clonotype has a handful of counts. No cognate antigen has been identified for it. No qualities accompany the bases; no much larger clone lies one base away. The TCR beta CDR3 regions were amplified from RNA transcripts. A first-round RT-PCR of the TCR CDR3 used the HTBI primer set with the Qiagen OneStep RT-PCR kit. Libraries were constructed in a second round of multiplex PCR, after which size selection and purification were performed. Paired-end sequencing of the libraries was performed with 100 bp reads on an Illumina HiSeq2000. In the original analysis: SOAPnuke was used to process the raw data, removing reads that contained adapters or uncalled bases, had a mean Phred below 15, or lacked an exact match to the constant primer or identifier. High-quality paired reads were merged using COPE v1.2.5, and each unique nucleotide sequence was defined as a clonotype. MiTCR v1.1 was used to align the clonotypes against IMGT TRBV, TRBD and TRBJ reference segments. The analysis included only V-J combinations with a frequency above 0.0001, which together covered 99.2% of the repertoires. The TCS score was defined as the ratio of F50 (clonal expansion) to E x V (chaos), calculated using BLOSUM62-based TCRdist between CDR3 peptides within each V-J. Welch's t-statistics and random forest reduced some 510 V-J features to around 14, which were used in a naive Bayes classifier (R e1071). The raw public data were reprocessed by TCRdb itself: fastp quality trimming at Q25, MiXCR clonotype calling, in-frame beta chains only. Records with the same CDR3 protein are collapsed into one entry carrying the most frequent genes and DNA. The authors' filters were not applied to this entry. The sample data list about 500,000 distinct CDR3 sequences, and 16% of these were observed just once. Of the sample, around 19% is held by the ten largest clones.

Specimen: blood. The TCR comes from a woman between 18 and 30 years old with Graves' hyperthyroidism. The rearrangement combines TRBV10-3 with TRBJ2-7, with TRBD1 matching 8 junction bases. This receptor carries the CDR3 CASKPGQAYEQYF. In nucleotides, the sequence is TGTGCCAGTAAACCGGGACAGGCCTACGAGCAGTACTTC.